One sample yielded the 18 T cell receptor beta chains listed below, sequenced in a study of blood T cell repertoires in COVID-19. Here immunoSEQ multiplex PCR was the method, and the copy in TCRdb shows in-frame clones only, minus some. The table records 18,000 or so clones, roughly nine tenths of them present only once. The sequenced sample was peripheral blood. Source of these receptors: a man in his 60s with active COVID-19.

The genes are TRBV7-2 and TRBJ1-5; 8 bases map to TRBD1. The CDR3 sequence is 17 residues long. Losses at the gene ends were 1 base for V and 6 bases for J; bases not matched to a gene: 11. The germline CDR1 and CDR2 sequences are SGHTA and FQGNSA. CDR3 DNA sequence: TGTGCCAGCAGCTTAGTACCCCCAACGCAGGGGGCTCAGCCCCAGCATTTT. This translates into CASSLVPPTQGAQPQHF.

This clone was found once. This chain joins TRBV29-1 and TRBJ1-1; no reliable D call. The CDR3 contains 14 residues. The V gene's germline CDR1 is SQVTM and CDR2 ANQGSEA. V lost 3 bases, J lost 2 bases, and 13 bases lay in between. CDR3 DNA: TGCAGCGTTGATTTTGGTACAGCCAACACTGAAGCTTTCTTT. Translating gives CSVDFGTANTEAFF.

The genes are TRBV4-3 and TRBJ1-2, with TRBD1 as a possible D gene (5 bases). The CDR3 covers 15 residues. In germline, CDR1 is LGHNA, CDR2 YSLEER. Trimming cost V 4 bases and J 3 bases, with 15 bases left between them. The CDR3, as DNA: TGCGCCAGCAGCCCGGGAGGGATCAGGGACTATGGCTACACCTTC. Translating it yields CASSPGGIRDYGYTF.

The chain joins TRBV5-1 to TRBJ2-7; D possibly corresponds to TRBD1 (6 bases). V was shortened by 4 bases and J by 1 base, with 15 bases between the two germline ends. The CDR3 has 15 residues. Germline V gene sequence: CDR1 SGHRS, CDR2 YFSETQ. The CDR3 DNA sequence: TGCGCCAGCAGCATCACACAGGGTTCGTCCTACGAGCAGTACTTC. As protein: CASSITQGSSYEQYF. The full variable domain, with the rest looked up from reference TRBV5-1 and TRBJ2-7, is KAGVTQTPRYLIKTRGQQVTLSCSPISGHRSVSWYQQTPGQGLQFLFEYFSETQRNKGNFPGRFSGRQFSNSRSEMNVSTLELGDSALYLCASSITQGSSYEQYFGPGTRLTVT.

This clone is a singleton in its sample. The rearrangement joins TRBV4-1 to TRBJ1-6, with D uncertain. Trimming removed 0 bases from V and 7 bases from J, with 10 bases in between. The germline gives CDR1 MGHRA, CDR2 YSYEKL. This CDR3 comprises 15 residues. The CDR3 is CASSQEPPVNSPLHF. CDR3 bases: TGCGCCAGCAGCCAAGAACCCCCGGTAAATTCACCCCTCCACTTT.

In nucleotides, the CDR3 is TGTGCCAGCAGCAAAGGTCCTCTCGGCGGGAGTCAGCCCCAGCATTTT. Encoded protein: CASSKGPLGGSQPQHF. The chain combines TRBV6-2 or TRBV6-3 with TRBJ1-5; D is undetermined. CDR3 size: 16 residues. Germline V gene sequence: CDR1 MNHEY, CDR2 SVGEGT. Deletions cut 6 bases from V and 6 bases from J, with 21 bases between.

The chain has TRBV11-2 and TRBJ2-3; 11 positions match TRBD2. CDR1 and CDR2 (germline): SGHAT, FQNNGV. Unmatched junction bases numbered 5, after V lost 3 bases and J lost 0 bases. CDR3 length: 17 residues. The CDR3 is CASSFPRTSGSTDTQYF. CDR3 coding DNA: TGTGCCAGCAGCTTCCCCCGGACTAGCGGGAGCACAGATACGCAGTATTTT.

CDR3 protein: CASSLGGRGTYEQYF. In nucleotides, the CDR3 is TGTGCCAGCAGCTTAGGGGGGAGGGGGACCTACGAGCAGTACTTC. This chain uses TRBV7-9 with TRBJ2-7, with D possibly TRBD2 on 7 matching bases. From germline, CDR1 is SEHNR and CDR2 FQNEAQ (reference sequence). With 1 base removed from V and 2 bases from J, the gap between germline ends came to 12 bases. The CDR3 has 15 amino acids. Supplemented by reference TRBV7-9 and TRBJ2-7, the full variable domain reads DTGVSQNPRHKITKRGQNVTFRCDPISEHNRLYWYRQTLGQGPEFLTYFQNEAQLEKSRLLSDRFSAERPKGSFSTLEIQRTEQGDSAMYLCASSLGGRGTYEQYFGPGTRLTVT.

CDR3 DNA: TGTGCCAGCAGCCAACCGGGACAGGGTTCGGAGACCCAGTACTTC. This sequence encodes CASSQPGQGSETQYF. The chain combines TRBV13 with TRBJ2-5; 9 nucleotides match TRBD1. V lost 5 bases to trimming and J lost 5 bases; unmatched junction nucleotides: 9. The CDR3 covers 15 residues. From germline, CDR1 is PRHDT and CDR2 FYEKMQ (reference sequence).

The rearrangement joins TRBV5-1 to TRBJ2-7, with 7 bases fitting TRBD1. Germline CDR1 SGHRS, CDR2 YFSETQ. The J segment lost 5 bases and the V segment lost 0 bases, leaving 8 bases of the junction unmatched. The CDR3 is 15 amino acids. The CDR3 coding sequence is TGCGCCAGCAGCTTGGGGGCAGGGGGTTACAACGAGCAGTACTTC. Translation: CASSLGAGGYNEQYF. Full variable domain (remainder filled in from reference TRBV5-1 and TRBJ2-7): KAGVTQTPRYLIKTRGQQVTLSCSPISGHRSVSWYQQTPGQGLQFLFEYFSETQRNKGNFPGRFSGRQFSNSRSEMNVSTLELGDSALYLCASSLGAGGYNEQYFGPGTRLTVT.

This chain connects TRBV19 to TRBJ1-2; TRBD1 matches at 9 bases. Germline CDR1 is LNHDA and CDR2 is SQIVND (reference sequence). This CDR3 has 12 residues. V trimming: 9 bases; J trimming: 3 bases; junction bases outside the gene matches: 2. The CDR3 reads CASGDRDYGYTF. In nucleotides, the CDR3 is TGTGCCAGCGGGGACAGGGACTATGGCTACACCTTC.

The gene calls are TRBV9 and TRBJ2-7; D may be TRBD1 (5 bases). The length of the CDR3 is 14 residues. V shed 0 bases and J shed 7 bases, with 14 bases lying between them. Germline V gene data show CDR1 as SGDLS and CDR2 as YYNGEE. The CDR3, as DNA: TGTGCCAGCAGCGTAGTTCCAGGGTCGAGGGAGCAGTACTTC. Encoded protein: CASSVVPGSREQYF. Full variable domain (outside the CDR3, taken from reference TRBV9 and TRBJ2-7): DSGVTQTPKHLITATGQRVTLRCSPRSGDLSVYWYQQSLDQGLQFLIQYYNGEERAKGNILERFSAQQFPDLHSELNLSSLELGDSALYFCASSVVPGSREQYFGPGTRLTVT.

The J gene is TRBJ2-3, the V gene TRBV7-3; D gene uncertain. From germline, CDR1 is SGHTA and CDR2 FQGTGA. This CDR3 comprises 13 residues. The germline V and J ends were trimmed by 5 bases and 1 base, with 7 bases remaining between them. CDR3 region: CASSTPGTDTQYF. Written as DNA, the CDR3 is TGTGCCAGCAGCACCCCGGGCACAGATACGCAGTATTTT.

This chain joins TRBV6-4 and TRBJ2-2, with TRBD2 matching 8 bases. The V and J ends lost 5 bases and 3 bases, in that order; junction bases with no gene match: 5. From germline, CDR1 is MRHNA and CDR2 SNTAGT. The CDR3 runs to 15 residues. The CDR3 region has the DNA TGTGCCAGCAGTCAGCGGGGGATGGACACCGGGGAGCTGTTTTTT. Encoded protein: CASSQRGMDTGELFF.

The gene calls are TRBV5-6 and TRBJ2-7; D unresolved. Trimming stripped 0 bases from V and 3 bases from J, with 7 bases between. CDR3 size: 13 residues. From germline, CDR1 is SGHDT and CDR2 YYEEEE. DNA of the CDR3: TGTGCCAGCAGCTTGGGACTCGGCTACGAGCAGTACTTC. It specifies CASSLGLGYEQYF.

With respect to this clone: One junction end does not reproduce the germline sequence, and a read error may be involved. The chain joins TRBV24-1 to TRBJ2-2; 8 bases align to TRBD1. CDR3 length: 15 amino acids. The germline gives CDR1 KGHDR, CDR2 SFDVKD. As DNA, the CDR3 is TGTGCCCCCCCGATGACAGGGGTTTCGCACCGGGGAGCTGTTTTT. Translating gives CAPPMTGVSHRGAVF.

The chain uses TRBV27 and TRBJ2-7; tentatively, D is TRBD1 (6 bases). The CDR3 loop spans 14 amino acids. In germline, CDR1 is MNHEY, CDR2 SMNVEV (reference sequence). V was trimmed by 5 bases and J by 0 bases, leaving 11 bases between them. CDR3 bases: TGTGCCAGCAGTCCGAGAGGGGGCTCCTACGAGCAGTACTTC. Its protein product is CASSPRGGSYEQYF.

This rearrangement joins TRBV7-3 to TRBJ1-1; D gene ambiguous. Germline CDR1 SGHTA, CDR2 FQGTGA. The CDR3 spans 14 residues. Trimming removed 5 bases from V and 1 base from J, with 11 bases in between. The CDR3 nucleotides are TGTGCCAGCAGCCCAAGTCACGGGAACACTGAAGCTTTCTTT. It codes for CASSPSHGNTEAFF.